The present entry profiles one T cell receptor (beta chain) with its context. Only in-frame clones appear in the TCRdb table, and some are missing; sequencing was by immunoSEQ multiplex PCR. The sample has under 70,000 clones; about 86% are singletons. This specimen comes from a study of OX40 agonist ivuxolimab in advanced cancers. Material: CD4+ or CD8+ T cells sorted from blood, obtained in a trial of the OX40 agonist ivuxolimab. This receptor was obtained from an adult with an advanced solid tumor such as melanoma, head and neck, liver or kidney cancer.

The CDR3 sequence: CASSDGTGASYEQYF. CDR3 DNA sequence: TGCGCCAGCAGTGACGGGACAGGGGCCTCCTACGAGCAGTACTTC. The chain has TRBV10-1 and TRBJ2-7; 10 bases are shared with TRBD1. The V gene end was trimmed by 3 bases and the J gene end by 0 bases; junction bases not matched to a gene: 2. Germline V gene sequence: CDR1 WNHNN, CDR2 SYGVQD (reference sequence). The CDR3 is made up of 15 amino acids.